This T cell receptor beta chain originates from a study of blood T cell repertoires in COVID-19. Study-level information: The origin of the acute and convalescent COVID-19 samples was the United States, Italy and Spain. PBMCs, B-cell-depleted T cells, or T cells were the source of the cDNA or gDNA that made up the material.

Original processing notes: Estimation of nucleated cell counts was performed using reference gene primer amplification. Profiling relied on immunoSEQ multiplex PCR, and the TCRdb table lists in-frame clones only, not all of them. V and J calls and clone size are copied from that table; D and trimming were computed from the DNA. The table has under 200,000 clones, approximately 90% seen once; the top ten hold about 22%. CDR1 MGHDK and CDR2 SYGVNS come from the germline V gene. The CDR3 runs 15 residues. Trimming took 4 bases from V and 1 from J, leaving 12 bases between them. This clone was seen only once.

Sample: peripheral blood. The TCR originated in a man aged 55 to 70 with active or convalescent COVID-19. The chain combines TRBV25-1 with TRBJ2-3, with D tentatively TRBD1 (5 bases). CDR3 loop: CASSAGQVGTDTQYF. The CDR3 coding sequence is TGTGCCAGCAGTGCCGGACAAGTAGGCACAGATACGCAGTATTTT.